These 15 T cell receptor beta chains were sequenced from one sample in a study of T cells in Graves' hyperthyroidism and ophthalmopathy (dated by TCRdb to between 2019 and 2020). Receptors were amplified or captured by multiplex PCR. The sequencing machine was an Illumina HiSeq 2000. TCR beta CDR3 regions were amplified from RNA transcripts. For the first round of RT-PCR on the TCR CDR3, the HTBI primer set was used together with the Qiagen OneStep RT-PCR kit. TCRdb reran the public reads through fastp at Q25 and MiXCR, keeping productive beta chains. Each CDR3 protein appears once, grouped with its most common genes and DNA. A total of approximately 420,000 distinct CDR3 sequences appear in this sample, roughly an eighth of them only once. Clones ranked in the top ten supply 5% to 6% of the sample. The source material was blood. These TCRs come from a woman aged 18-29 years with Graves' hyperthyroidism.

This clonotype was seen many times. V gene TRBV5-1 combines with J gene TRBJ1-1, with a possible D match to TRBD1 (5 bases). Germline V lookup: CDR1 SGHRS, CDR2 YFSETQ. The CDR3 has 16 residues. The CDR3 here is CASTLAQGLGNTEAFF. The CDR3 DNA sequence: TGCGCGAGTACTCTGGCTCAGGGTCTCGGGAACACTGAAGCTTTCTTT. Based on the CDR3 plus reference TRBV5-1 and TRBJ1-1, the full variable domain is KAGVTQTPRYLIKTRGQQVTLSCSPISGHRSVSWYQQTPGQGLQFLFEYFSETQRNKGNFPGRFSGRQFSNSRSEMNVSTLELGDSALYLCASTLAQGLGNTEAFFGQGTRLTVV.

V gene TRBV4-3 combines with J gene TRBJ1-4, with 7 bases lining up with TRBD1. V lost 2 bases and J lost 5; bases outside the gene matches: 8. CDR3 length: 16 residues. Per germline, CDR1 LGHNA and CDR2 YSLEER. CDR3 DNA: TGCGCCAGCAGCCAACGTAACCTACAGGGGAATGAAAAACTGTTTTTT. Amino acids: CASSQRNLQGNEKLFF.

The CDR3 sequence is CASSQERGIGQYF. CDR3 DNA sequence: TGCGCCAGCAGCCAAGAAAGGGGGATCGGGCAGTACTTC. J is TRBJ2-7 and V is TRBV4-1; D may be TRBD1 (6 bases). Germline values: CDR1 MGHRA, CDR2 YSYEKL. CDR3 length: 13 residues. Trimming removed 0 bases at V and 9 bases at J, with 12 bases between.

This clonotype turned up a few times. The chain carries TRBV20-1 and TRBJ2-3; 7 bases fit TRBD1. In germline, CDR1 is DFQATT, CDR2 SNEGSKA (reference sequence). CDR3 length equals 17 residues. The junction had 15 bases not matched to a gene; V was cut back by 4 bases and J by 2 bases. The CDR3 spells CSATHQRDRDSTDTQYF. The CDR3 DNA reads as TGCAGTGCTACACACCAACGAGACAGGGATTCCACAGATACGCAGTATTTT.

The table lists this clonotype with many counts. The chain has TRBV6-1 and TRBJ1-5; tentative D call: TRBD1 (5 bases). The germline V and J ends were trimmed by 6 bases and 4 bases, with 16 bases remaining between them. The CDR3 totals 15 residues. Looked up from germline, CDR1 is MNHNS and CDR2 is SASEGT. The CDR3 DNA follows: TGTGCCAGCAGCGACCGGGACGTACAAAATCAGCCCCAGCATTTT. Encoded protein: CASSDRDVQNQPQHF.

This clonotype was recorded a few times. The rearrangement joins TRBV5-1 to TRBJ2-5; tentatively, D is TRBD2 (5 bases). The germline V and J ends were trimmed by 2 bases and 3 bases, with 8 bases remaining between them. The germline V gene has CDR1 SGHRS and CDR2 YFSETQ. The CDR3 contains 13 residues. This CDR3 is CASSFQTKETQYF. CDR3 nucleotides: TGCGCCAGCAGCTTTCAGACTAAAGAGACCCAGTACTTC.

J is TRBJ1-4 and V is TRBV19; perhaps TRBD1 as D (5 bases). This CDR3 comprises 12 residues. V lost 6 bases and J 6 bases, leaving 8 bases between the germline ends. Germline assignment: CDR1 LNHDA and CDR2 SQIVND (reference sequence). CDR3 nucleotide sequence: TGTGCCAGTAGGGGGCCGGATGAAAAACTGTTTTTT. Translated: CASRGPDEKLFF.

This clonotype was observed many times. The chain links TRBV3-1 to TRBJ2-5; 7 bases are a match to TRBD2. The CDR3 covers 16 residues. Germline CDR1 reads LGHDT; CDR2 reads YNNKEL (reference sequence). Unmatched junction bases numbered 15, after V lost 1 base and J lost 10 bases. This chain's CDR3 is CASSQGGGGYVSVQYF. The DNA for the CDR3 is TGTGCCAGCAGCCAAGGAGGCGGGGGTTATGTCAGCGTCCAGTACTTC.

Turning to this clonotype: A much larger clonotype is one base distant, so this may be a read error. The CDR3 protein is CASSLGGWNNEQSF. As DNA, the CDR3 is TGTGCCAGCAGCTTAGGGGGCTGGAACAATGAGCAGTCCTTC. The chain carries TRBV7-9 and TRBJ2-1; possibly TRBD1 for D (5 bases). CDR1 and CDR2 from the germline V gene are SEHNR and FQNEAQ (reference sequence). CDR3 length: 14 residues.

The chain has TRBV27 and TRBJ2-7, with TRBD2 as a possible D gene (6 bases). V was cut by 6 bases and J by 3 bases, with 21 bases left in between. CDR1 MNHEY and CDR2 SMNVEV come from the germline V gene (reference sequence). The CDR3 extends over 16 amino acids. The CDR3 sequence: CASRPRSGPTLYEQYF. In nucleotides, the CDR3 is TGTGCCAGCAGACCTAGAAGCGGGCCGACCCTCTACGAGCAGTACTTC.

The V call is TRBV20-1, the J call TRBJ1-1; TRBD1 is a possible D gene (5 bases). V gave up 2 bases and J gave up 4 bases, with 17 bases separating them. Germline V gene lookup returns CDR1 DFQATT and CDR2 SNEGSKA (reference sequence). CDR3 size: 15 residues. The CDR3, as DNA: TGCAGTGCTAGATTCCCTAAGGGGAGTCGCACTGAAGCTTTCTTT. It is translated as CSARFPKGSRTEAFF.

This clonotype was seen more than once but under ten times. The gene calls are TRBV7-8 and TRBJ1-3; no definite D call. This CDR3 has 13 amino acids. Germline V CDR1 and CDR2: SGHVS, FQNEAQ. Trimming removed 5 bases at V and 2 bases at J, with 7 bases between. The CDR3: CASSPLTGNTIYF. In DNA, the CDR3 is TGTGCCAGCAGCCCTCTTACTGGAAACACCATATATTTT.

The V gene is TRBV19, the J gene TRBJ1-2; the D gene is possibly TRBD1 (5 bases). The CDR3 is made up of 16 amino acids. V lost 3 bases and J 1 base, leaving 15 bases between the germline ends. Germline CDR1 LNHDA, CDR2 SQIVND (reference sequence). The CDR3 protein is CASSIDGGNVNYGYTF. As DNA, the CDR3 is TGTGCCAGTAGTATCGATGGGGGAAACGTTAACTATGGCTACACCTTC. Full variable domain (rest looked up from reference TRBV19 and TRBJ1-2): DGGITQSPKYLFRKEGQNVTLSCEQNLNHDAMYWYRQDPGQGLRLIYYSQIVNDFQKGDIAEGYSVSREKKESFPLTVTSAQKNPTAFYLCASSIDGGNVNYGYTFGSGTRLTVV.

This clonotype was seen repeatedly, ten times or more. This chain joins TRBV7-2 and TRBJ2-1; the match to TRBD2 covers 9 bases. Germline V gene data show CDR1 as SGHTA and CDR2 as FQGNSA. J was trimmed by 8 bases and V by 2 bases; bases with no gene match: 10. The CDR3 is made up of 16 amino acids. In DNA, the CDR3 is TGTGCCAGCAGCTTACACCCAGCGGGAGGTCTGGATGAGCAGTTCTTC. Translating gives CASSLHPAGGLDEQFF.

This clonotype was picked up many times. The chain joins TRBV5-1 to TRBJ1-1; TRBD1 matches at 11 bases. Germline V gene lookup returns CDR1 SGHRS and CDR2 YFSETQ. With 4 bases clipped from V and 3 bases from J, the junction kept 11 bases outside the gene matches. The CDR3 is 17 residues long. CDR3 DNA: TGCGCCAGCAGCCAAAGGGCGGACAGGGGGCGTCACACTGAAGCTTTCTTT. Its translation: CASSQRADRGRHTEAFF.